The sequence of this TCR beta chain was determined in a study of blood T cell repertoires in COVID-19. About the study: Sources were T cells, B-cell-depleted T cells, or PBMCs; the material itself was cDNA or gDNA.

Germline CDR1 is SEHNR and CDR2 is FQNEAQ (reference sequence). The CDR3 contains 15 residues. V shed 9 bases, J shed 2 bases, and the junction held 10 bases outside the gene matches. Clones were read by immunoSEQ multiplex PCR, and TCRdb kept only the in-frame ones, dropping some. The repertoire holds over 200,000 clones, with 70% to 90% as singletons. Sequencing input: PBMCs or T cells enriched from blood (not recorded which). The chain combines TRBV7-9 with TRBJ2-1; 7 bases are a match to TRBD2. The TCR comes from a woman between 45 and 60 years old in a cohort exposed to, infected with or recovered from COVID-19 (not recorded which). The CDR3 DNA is TGTGCCAGGAATCCAAGCGGGGTAACCTACAATGAGCAGTTCTTC. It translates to CARNPSGVTYNEQFF. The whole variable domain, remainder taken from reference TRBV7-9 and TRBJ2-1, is DTGVSQNPRHKITKRGQNVTFRCDPISEHNRLYWYRQTLGQGPEFLTYFQNEAQLEKSRLLSDRFSAERPKGSFSTLEIQRTEQGDSAMYLCARNPSGVTYNEQFFGPGTRLTVL.